This entry lists 15 T cell receptor beta chains sequenced from one sample in a study of blood T cell repertoires in COVID-19. TCRdb's copy holds only in-frame clones and misses some; the assay was immunoSEQ multiplex PCR. Found here are around 76,000 clones, approximately 85% of them singletons; the top ten hold approximately 4.8%. The sequenced sample consisted of peripheral blood. The receptors originated from an elderly man with acute or convalescent COVID-19.

The chain uses TRBV7-3 and TRBJ2-5, with D perhaps TRBD2 (5 bases). V gave up 5 bases and J gave up 5 bases, with 12 bases separating them. The CDR3 length is 13 residues. Germline CDR1 and CDR2: SGHTA and FQGTGA. The CDR3 region is CASSPLSGETQYF. The CDR3, as DNA: TGTGCCAGCAGCCCACTATCGGGGGAGACCCAGTACTTC.

This sequence joins TRBV27 and TRBJ2-7; TRBD2 matches at 14 bases. The V segment lost 5 bases and the J segment 5 bases; nucleotides outside the gene matches: 14. CDR3 length: 18 residues. CDR1 is MNHEY and CDR2 is SMNVEV in the germline V gene (reference sequence). CDR3: CASSKRTSGGLPAHEQYF. For the CDR3, the DNA is TGTGCCAGCAGTAAACGGACTAGCGGGGGGCTGCCGGCCCACGAGCAGTACTTC.

The V and J genes are TRBV4-2 and TRBJ1-6; 7 nucleotides match TRBD1. The CDR3 totals 16 residues. The V gene end was trimmed by 1 base and the J gene end by 10 bases; junction bases not matched to a gene: 10. The germline V gene has CDR1 LGHNA and CDR2 YNFKEQ. CDR3 loop: CASSQGGRQGESPLHF. The CDR3, as DNA: TGTGCCAGCAGCCAAGGTGGGAGACAGGGCGAATCACCCCTCCACTTT.

The rearrangement joins TRBV11-3 to TRBJ2-5; TRBD2 aligns across 7 bases. The CDR3 extends over 17 amino acids. The germline gives CDR1 SGHNT, CDR2 YENEEA. V lost 3 bases to trimming and J lost 1 base; unmatched junction nucleotides: 11. CDR3 region: CASSFGLGRNSQETQYF. CDR3 nucleotides: TGTGCCAGCAGCTTCGGACTAGGGCGGAACAGCCAAGAGACCCAGTACTTC.

This clone was seen a handful of times. The gene calls are TRBV29-1 and TRBJ1-1, with TRBD1 matching 7 bases. CDR3 length: 13 amino acids. From germline, CDR1 is SQVTM and CDR2 ANQGSEA. V shed 8 bases and J 3 bases; nucleotides not matched to a gene: 9. The CDR3 is CSSRGVGDTEAFF. The DNA for the CDR3 is TGCAGCTCCAGGGGGGTAGGAGACACTGAAGCTTTCTTT.

The chain combines TRBV5-1 with TRBJ1-1; D not resolved. The CDR3 totals 13 residues. Germline CDR1 is SGHRS and CDR2 is YFSETQ. V lost 4 bases and J lost 1, with 8 bases in between. CDR3 DNA: TGCGCCAGCAGCATCACACAGAACACTGAAGCTTTCTTT. It encodes CASSITQNTEAFF.

The V call is TRBV6-2 or TRBV6-3, the J call TRBJ1-1; TRBD1 matches 11 bases. The CDR3 totals 14 residues. Germline V gene data show CDR1 as MNHEY and CDR2 as SVGEGT. The V segment lost 6 bases and the J segment 4 bases; nucleotides outside the gene matches: 4. The CDR3, as DNA: TGTGCCAGCAGCAGGGACAGGGGGGCCACTGAAGCTTTCTTT. Translating gives CASSRDRGATEAFF.

This chain links TRBV4-3 with TRBJ1-1, with TRBD1 as a possible D gene (5 bases). From germline, CDR1 is LGHNA and CDR2 YSLEER. The CDR3 covers 14 residues. Trimming pared 6 bases from V and 5 bases from J, leaving 16 bases between. The CDR3 spells CASSYPGGRTEAFF. DNA of the CDR3: TGCGCCAGCAGTTATCCCGGGGGAAGGACTGAAGCTTTCTTT.

The J gene is TRBJ2-1, the V gene TRBV12-5; 7 bases are shared with TRBD1. V lost 1 base to trimming and J lost 12 bases; unmatched junction nucleotides: 0. The CDR3 sequence is 11 residues long. Germline CDR1 and CDR2: LGHNT and FRNRAP. CDR3 region: CASGLDRGQFF. The CDR3 nucleotides are TGTGCTAGTGGTTTGGACAGGGGGCAGTTCTTC.

V usage is TRBV6-2 or TRBV6-3 and J usage is TRBJ1-1; D gene uncertain. Germline V gives CDR1 MNHEY, CDR2 SVGEGT. The V and J ends lost 2 bases and 0 bases respectively, with 7 bases between them. The CDR3 totals 14 residues. CDR3 amino acids: CASSYRVVNTEAFF. In nucleotides, the CDR3 is TGTGCCAGCAGTTACCGGGTCGTGAACACTGAAGCTTTCTTT.

The chain links TRBV5-1 to TRBJ2-1; possible D gene TRBD1, 5 bases. Germline V lookup: CDR1 SGHRS, CDR2 YFSETQ. V was pared by 6 bases and J by 6 bases, with 16 bases between. CDR3 length: 14 amino acids. This chain's CDR3 is CASTGPRELNEQFF. CDR3 nucleotide sequence: TGCGCCAGCACCGGACCCAGGGAACTCAATGAGCAGTTCTTC.

This clone was observed once. The CDR3 sequence: CASSYPRGGDSYEQYF. CDR3 nucleotides: TGTGCCAGCAGTTACCCCCGTGGGGGGGACTCCTACGAGCAGTACTTC. V and J are TRBV6-2 or TRBV6-3 and TRBJ2-7, with TRBD2 matching over 7 bases. The V gene end was trimmed by 2 bases and the J gene end by 0 bases; junction bases not matched to a gene: 7. CDR1 MNHEY and CDR2 SVGEGT come from the germline V gene. CDR3 size: 16 residues.

The chain is built from TRBV24-1 and TRBJ2-3, with 7 positions matching TRBD1. J lost 3 bases, V lost 7 bases, and 9 bases had no gene match. The germline V gene encodes CDR1 KGHDR and CDR2 SFDVKD. The CDR3 extends over 15 amino acids. The CDR3 bases are TGTGCCACCAGCATGGGACAGATTAAGACAGATACGCAGTATTTT. It specifies CATSMGQIKTDTQYF.

The V call is TRBV11-3, the J call TRBJ1-3, with no clear D. Looked up from germline, CDR1 is SGHNT and CDR2 is YENEEA. CDR3 length: 14 residues. V dropped 1 base and J dropped 2 bases, with 6 bases sitting between them. CDR3 in DNA: TGTGCCAGCAGCTTAGGATGGCCTGGAAACACCATATATTTT. It specifies CASSLGWPGNTIYF.

The chain recombines TRBV11-2 with TRBJ1-6; tentative D call: TRBD1 (5 bases). Per the germline V gene, CDR1 is SGHAT and CDR2 is FQNNGV. The CDR3 loop spans 12 amino acids. Trimming removed 7 bases at V and 6 bases at J, with 7 bases between. CDR3 in DNA: TGTGCCAGCAATCAGGGTAATTCACCCCTCCACTTT. Amino acid sequence: CASNQGNSPLHF. The full variable domain, its missing parts supplied by reference TRBV11-2 and TRBJ1-6, is EAGVAQSPRYKIIEKRQSVAFWCNPISGHATLYWYQQILGQGPKLLIQFQNNGVVDDSQLPKDRFSAERLKGVDSTLKIQPAKLEDSAVYLCASNQGNSPLHFGNGTRLTVT.